These T cell receptor beta chains were read from a single sample in a study of CD8 T cell repertoires and HIV-1 epitope variants. TCRdb's copy holds only in-frame clones and misses some; the assay was immunoSEQ multiplex PCR. The table records 80,000 to 95,000 clones, more than 65% of them present only once. The sequencing sample was made of uncultured baseline CD8+ T cells from peripheral blood mononuclear cells (PBMCs). The receptors originated from a male donor with HIV. Both conserved end residues are part of each CDR3. Each record gives: V gene, clone size, D gene, J gene, CDR3 protein, CDR3 DNA. A D gene is named only where the DNA matches it firmly. Rows give clone size only sometimes, using once, few, many, or a class for an expanded clone.

TRBV7-9	.	.	TRBJ1-1	CASSPWGARKAFF	TGTGCCAGCAGCCCGTGGGGGGCGAGGAAAGCTTTCTTT
TRBV9	once	.	TRBJ2-1	CASSVTEYYNEQFF	TGTGCCAGCAGCGTTACAGAATATTACAATGAGCAGTTCTTC
TRBV19	.	TRBD1	TRBJ2-4	CASSRQGAERNIQYF	TGTGCCAGTAGTCGACAGGGGGCTGAAAGGAACATTCAGTACTTC
TRBV29-1	.	.	TRBJ2-1	CSGVILEKSSYNEQFF	TGCAGCGGTGTCATCTTAGAGAAAAGCTCCTACAATGAGCAGTTCTTC
TRBV5-6	.	TRBD1	TRBJ1-4	CASSALTGAANEKLFF	TGTGCCAGCAGCGCCCTAACAGGGGCCGCTAATGAAAAACTGTTTTTT
TRBV2	.	.	TRBJ1-5	CASSETSPQPQHF	TGTGCCAGCAGTGAAACATCTCCTCAGCCCCAGCATTTT
TRBV5-1	.	.	TRBJ2-1	CASSLRGSTVF	TGCGCCAGCAGCTTACGCGGGTCAACCGTCTTC
TRBV7-9	.	.	TRBJ2-3	CASTPPSTDTQYF	TGTGCCAGCACCCCCCCGAGCACAGATACGCAGTATTTT
TRBV7-9	.	.	TRBJ2-5	CASSSGHPQETQYF	TGTGCCAGCAGCTCGGGACATCCACAAGAGACCCAGTACTTC
TRBV9	.	TRBD1	TRBJ1-2	CASSPGTASNYGYTF	TGTGCCAGCAGCCCCGGGACAGCCTCCAACTATGGCTACACCTTC
TRBV4-2	.	TRBD1	TRBJ2-2	CASSQDGRQGANTGELFF	TGTGCCAGCAGCCAAGATGGGCGCCAGGGGGCGAACACCGGGGAGCTGTTTTTT
TRBV19	.	.	TRBJ2-7	CASSVPTASYEQYF	TGTGCCAGTAGTGTCCCGACAGCTTCCTACGAGCAGTACTTC
TRBV11-2	many	TRBD1	TRBJ1-2	CASSSFRGGNYGYTF	TGTGCCAGCAGCTCCTTCAGGGGGGGGAACTATGGCTACACCTTC
TRBV5-1	.	.	TRBJ2-5	CASSLAMETQYF	TGCGCCAGCAGCTTGGCTATGGAGACCCAGTACTTC
TRBV25-1	.	TRBD1	TRBJ1-1	CASSGGTATEAFF	TGTGCCAGCAGTGGGGGGACAGCCACTGAAGCTTTCTTT
TRBV5-1	few	.	TRBJ1-2	CASTLTGPSNYGYTF	TGCGCCAGCACCCTGACAGGTCCCTCTAACTATGGCTACACCTTC
TRBV6-5	.	TRBD1	TRBJ1-1	CASSYPGQGIYQAFF	TGTGCCAGCAGTTACCCGGGACAGGGGATTTACCAAGCTTTCTTT
TRBV2	few	.	TRBJ2-2	CASSGGRIQNTGELFF	TGTGCCAGCAGTGGGGGACGGATCCAGAACACCGGGGAGCTGTTTTTT
TRBV5-1	.	.	TRBJ2-3	CASSSTAARDTQYF	TGCGCCAGCAGCTCAACGGCAGCTCGAGATACGCAGTATTTT
TRBV5-1	.	TRBD1	TRBJ2-1	CASSGGTGMSNEQFF	TGCGCCAGCAGCGGCGGGACAGGGATGTCGAATGAGCAGTTCTTC
TRBV9	once	TRBD2	TRBJ2-4	CASSVDSGRGNIQYF	TGTGCCAGCAGCGTAGATAGCGGGAGAGGCAACATTCAGTACTTC
TRBV11-2	few	.	TRBJ2-7	CASSLPGAPWEQYF	TGTGCCAGCAGCTTACCGGGAGCTCCCTGGGAGCAGTACTTC
TRBV6-5	.	TRBD2	TRBJ2-1	CASRGTSGYNEQFF	TGTGCCAGCAGGGGGACTAGCGGATACAATGAGCAGTTCTTC
TRBV11-2	few	TRBD1	TRBJ2-2	CASSWTGGIGELFF	TGTGCCAGCAGCTGGACAGGGGGCATCGGGGAGCTGTTTTTT
TRBV30	.	.	TRBJ2-3	CACRPGDTQYF	TGTGCCTGCCGACCGGGGGATACGCAGTATTTT
TRBV7-8	.	TRBD1	TRBJ2-2	CASSPRTGQTGELFF	TGTGCCAGCAGCCCCCGGACAGGTCAGACCGGGGAGCTGTTTTTT
TRBV6-5	.	.	TRBJ2-3	CASGVGGTDTQYF	TGTGCCAGCGGGGTGGGCGGCACAGATACGCAGTATTTT
TRBV28	.	.	TRBJ2-7	CASRPHLTPYEQYF	TGTGCCAGCAGGCCCCACCTGACACCCTACGAGCAGTACTTC
TRBV7-2	.	TRBD2	TRBJ2-3	CASSARTSGTLPDTQYF	TGTGCCAGCAGCGCGCGGACTAGCGGAACCTTGCCAGATACGCAGTATTTT
TRBV2	few	.	TRBJ1-1	CASSSNTEAFF	TGTGCCAGCTCTTCGAACACTGAAGCTTTCTTT
TRBV28	.	.	TRBJ2-3	CASSWGARADTQYF	TGTGCCAGCAGTTGGGGGGCACGGGCAGATACGCAGTATTTT
TRBV9	.	TRBD2	TRBJ2-5	CASSTPSGGAAETQYF	TGTGCCAGCAGCACCCCTAGCGGGGGGGCCGCGGAGACCCAGTACTTC
TRBV21-1	.	.	TRBJ2-5	CASSSGQPQETQYF	TGTGCCAGCAGCTCGGGACAGCCGCAAGAGACCCAGTACTTC
TRBV2	.	.	TRBJ2-7	CASLTGSSYEQYF	TGTGCCAGCCTTACAGGGAGCTCCTACGAGCAGTACTTC
TRBV14	.	TRBD2	TRBJ2-7	CASSPFSGRWYEQYF	TGTGCCTCATCGCCCTTTAGCGGGAGATGGTACGAGCAGTACTTC
TRBV5-6	.	.	TRBJ2-7	CASSSGDIHYEQYF	TGTGCCAGCAGCTCTGGGGACATCCACTACGAGCAGTACTTC
TRBV28	.	TRBD2	TRBJ2-5	CASSLRAGGPEETQYF	TGTGCCAGCAGTTTACGGGCGGGAGGGCCGGAAGAGACCCAGTACTTC
TRBV13	.	TRBD1	TRBJ2-7	CASSYRTGTYEQYF	TGTGCCAGCAGCTACCGGACAGGCACCTACGAGCAGTACTTC
TRBV28	.	TRBD1	TRBJ1-2	CASSSTPGRGLTF	TGTGCCAGCAGTTCAACGCCCGGCAGGGGGCTTACCTTC
TRBV6-1	.	TRBD1	TRBJ2-7	CASSRMGQGSYEQYF	TGTGCCAGCAGCCGGATGGGACAGGGCTCCTACGAGCAGTACTTC
TRBV14	.	TRBD1	TRBJ1-3	CASSYDRAPGNTIYF	TGTGCCAGCAGCTACGACAGGGCCCCTGGAAACACCATATATTTT
TRBV7-3	few	TRBD2	TRBJ2-2	CASSRLADTGELFF	TGTGCCAGCAGCCGACTAGCGGACACCGGGGAGCTGTTTTTT
TRBV7-9	few	.	TRBJ1-6	CASSPSVEGSPLHF	TGTGCCAGCAGCCCCTCCGTTGAAGGTTCACCCCTCCACTTT
TRBV10-3	.	TRBD1	TRBJ1-1	CAIRDREEVGTEAFF	TGTGCCATCAGGGACAGGGAAGAGGTGGGGACTGAAGCTTTCTTT
TRBV7-9	.	.	TRBJ1-6	CASSPMGTSPLHF	TGTGCCAGCAGCCCCATGGGAACATCACCCCTCCACTTT
TRBV6-5	.	.	TRBJ2-1	CASSYSSGGIYNEQFF	TGTGCCAGCAGTTACTCATCCGGTGGAATCTACAATGAGCAGTTCTTC
TRBV2	.	TRBD2	TRBJ2-7	CASRTSGGIYEQYF	TGTGCCAGCCGGACTAGCGGGGGTATCTACGAGCAGTACTTC
TRBV4-1	few	TRBD1	TRBJ1-5	CASSPNRGDQPQHF	TGCGCCAGCAGCCCTAACAGGGGTGATCAGCCCCAGCATTTT
TRBV19	.	.	TRBJ2-7	CASKGSYEQYF	TGTGCCAGCAAGGGTTCCTACGAGCAGTACTTC
TRBV28	many	.	TRBJ2-1	CASRSEREQFF	TGTGCCAGCAGGTCCGAAAGGGAGCAGTTCTTC
TRBV28	.	TRBD2	TRBJ2-7	CASSRTLGADFSGLAGVYEQYF	TGTGCCAGCAGTCGAACCCTGGGGGCCGATTTTAGTGGACTAGCGGGGGTCTACGAGCAGTACTTC
TRBV7-3	.	.	TRBJ1-1	CASSLSAPPNTEAFF	TGTGCCAGCAGCTTATCGGCCCCCCCCAACACTGAAGCTTTCTTT
TRBV10-1	few	.	TRBJ2-7	CASSRGPSSYEQYF	TGCGCCAGCAGTAGGGGCCCCAGCTCCTACGAGCAGTACTTC
TRBV18	.	.	TRBJ1-1	CASSPVGQRMNTEAFF	TGTGCCAGCTCACCTGTAGGACAGAGAATGAACACTGAAGCTTTCTTT